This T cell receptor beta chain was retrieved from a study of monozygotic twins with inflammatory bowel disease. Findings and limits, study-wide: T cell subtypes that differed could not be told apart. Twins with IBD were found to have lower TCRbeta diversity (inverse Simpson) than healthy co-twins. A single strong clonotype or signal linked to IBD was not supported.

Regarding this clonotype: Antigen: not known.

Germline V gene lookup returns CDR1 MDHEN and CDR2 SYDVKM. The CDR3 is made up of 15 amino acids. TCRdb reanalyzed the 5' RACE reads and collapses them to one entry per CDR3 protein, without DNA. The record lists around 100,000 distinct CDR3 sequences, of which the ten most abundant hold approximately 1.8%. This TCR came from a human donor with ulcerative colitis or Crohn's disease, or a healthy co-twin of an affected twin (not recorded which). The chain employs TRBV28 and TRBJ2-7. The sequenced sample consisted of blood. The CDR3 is CASNPTSGRSYEQYF. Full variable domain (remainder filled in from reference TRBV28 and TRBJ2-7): DVKVTQSSRYLVKRTGEKVFLECVQDMDHENMFWYRQDPGLGLRLIYFSYDVKMKEKGDIPEGYSVSREKKERFSLILESASTNQTSMYLCASNPTSGRSYEQYFGPGTRLTVT.